The 15 T cell receptor beta chains below come from one sample, sequenced in a study of Graves' ophthalmopathy and Graves' hyperthyroidism. Beta-chain TCR CDR3 regions were amplified from RNA transcripts. RT-PCR with HTBI primers came first, then second-round multiplex PCR. TCRdb reprocessed the multiplex PCR reads with MiXCR, giving one entry per CDR3 protein. Counted here are 500,000 to 700,000 distinct CDR3 sequences, approximately 22% occurring once; the ten biggest clones make up around 6.5%. Material for sequencing was peripheral blood. Source of these receptors: a woman aged 18-35 years with stable Graves' hyperthyroidism. Some clones in this sample may be carry-over from other donors' samples.

J is TRBJ1-1 and V is TRBV27; 8 bases fit TRBD1. In germline, CDR1 is MNHEY, CDR2 SMNVEV (reference sequence). V lost 4 bases and J lost 4; bases outside the gene matches: 11. CDR3 length equals 16 residues. The CDR3 nucleotides read TGTGCCAGCAGTTCTGACCGAGGACAGGGCGTCACTGAAGCTTTCTTT. Encoded protein: CASSSDRGQGVTEAFF.

This chain connects TRBV28 to TRBJ1-6, with D perhaps TRBD1 (6 bases). Trimming took 2 bases from V and 7 from J, leaving 18 bases between them. This CDR3 is built from 17 residues. CDR1 and CDR2 from the germline V gene are MDHEN and SYDVKM. The CDR3 here is CASSLRAAGVLNSPLHF. In DNA form, the CDR3 reads TGTGCCAGCAGTTTAAGGGCGGCAGGGGTTCTCAATTCACCCCTCCACTTT.

This clonotype was counted ten times or more. In DNA, the CDR3 is TGTGCCAGCAGCCGTCCTTCCAAGGGGGAGACCCAGTACTTC. This encodes CASSRPSKGETQYF. The chain joins TRBV12-3 or TRBV12-4 to TRBJ2-5; weak D call: TRBD1 (5 bases). The V end was cut by 6 bases, the J end by 5 bases, with 16 bases between. The CDR3 extends over 14 amino acids.

This clonotype was counted ten times or more. J is TRBJ1-6 and V is TRBV12-3 or TRBV12-4; no clear D gene. The CDR3 runs to 14 residues. The ends were cut back, 3 bases at V and 8 bases at J, with 11 bases in the middle. The CDR3 reads CASSLGSKDSPLHF. The CDR3 DNA sequence: TGTGCCAGCAGTTTGGGAAGTAAGGATTCACCCCTCCACTTT.

This clonotype was seen at least ten times. The chain has TRBV9 and TRBJ1-1; D ambiguous. Germline-derived CDR1 and CDR2 are SGDLS and YYNGEE. V was shortened by 2 bases and J by 0 bases, with 8 bases between the two germline ends. The CDR3 is 14 amino acids. In nucleotides, the CDR3 is TGTGCCAGCAGCGTTAACACCTTGAACACTGAAGCTTTCTTT. The encoded protein is CASSVNTLNTEAFF. The variable domain in full, with the rest retrieved from reference TRBV9 and TRBJ1-1, is DSGVTQTPKHLITATGQRVTLRCSPRSGDLSVYWYQQSLDQGLQFLIQYYNGEERAKGNILERFSAQQFPDLHSELNLSSLELGDSALYFCASSVNTLNTEAFFGQGTRLTVV.

This clonotype was picked up many times. The chain employs TRBV28 and TRBJ2-5; 14 positions match TRBD2. V lost 2 bases, J lost 4 bases, and 6 bases stayed unmatched. Germline values: CDR1 MDHEN, CDR2 SYDVKM. CDR3 length equals 17 residues. Here the CDR3 reads CASSLPTSGRARETQYF. The CDR3 bases are TGTGCCAGCAGTTTACCGACTAGCGGGAGGGCAAGAGAGACCCAGTACTTC. Filled out from reference TRBV28 and TRBJ2-5, the complete variable domain reads DVKVTQSSRYLVKRTGEKVFLECVQDMDHENMFWYRQDPGLGLRLIYFSYDVKMKEKGDIPEGYSVSREKKERFSLILESASTNQTSMYLCASSLPTSGRARETQYFGPGTRLLVL.

About this clonotype: One end of the junction varies from germline; a read error may be responsible. This chain joins TRBV6-4 and TRBJ2-5; the D gene is possibly TRBD1 (5 bases). CDR1 and CDR2 (germline): MRHNA, SNTAGT. This CDR3 region has 10 residues. CDR3 DNA: TGTGCCAGCGGAAGGGGTATATCGGACTTC. Protein product: CASGRGISDF.

The table lists this clonotype with many counts. The chain joins TRBV7-2 to TRBJ1-5, with D perhaps matching TRBD1 (6 bases). The V and J ends lost 4 bases and 4 bases respectively, with 11 bases between them. CDR3 length: 14 residues. CDR1 is SGHTA and CDR2 is FQGNSA in the germline V gene. The CDR3 reads CASSSGQGNQPQHF. CDR3 DNA sequence: TGTGCCAGCAGCTCGGGACAAGGGAATCAGCCCCAGCATTTT.

This clonotype was picked up many times. The V gene is TRBV11-2, the J gene TRBJ2-2; no clear D gene. The germline gives CDR1 SGHAT, CDR2 FQNNGV. This CDR3 spans 14 amino acids. Trimming cost V 0 bases and J 1 base, with 3 bases left between them. The CDR3 loop is CASSLDWNTGELFF. Here the CDR3 DNA reads TGTGCCAGCAGCTTAGACTGGAACACCGGGGAGCTGTTTTTT.

There are many counts of this clonotype. The chain carries TRBV7-2 and TRBJ1-3; D unresolved. Germline CDR1 reads SGHTA; CDR2 reads FQGNSA. V gave up 5 bases and J gave up 3 bases, with 8 bases separating them. The CDR3 is made up of 13 amino acids. The chain's CDR3 is CASSSEGGNTIYF. The CDR3 bases are TGTGCCAGCAGCAGCGAGGGTGGAAACACCATATATTTT.

This clonotype appeared many times. The rearrangement links TRBV12-3 or TRBV12-4 to TRBJ2-5, with 7 nucleotides matching TRBD1. The CDR3 contains 15 residues. Trimming removed 0 bases from V and 5 bases from J; junction bases left unmatched: 6. Here the CDR3 DNA reads TGTGCCAGCAGTTTAGCTGGCATGGACAGGGAGACCCAGTACTTC. Translated: CASSLAGMDRETQYF.

This clonotype was seen many times. The chain carries TRBV6-5 and TRBJ2-7, with TRBD1 as a possible D gene (6 bases). Germline values: CDR1 MNHEY, CDR2 SVGAGI. V was shortened by 6 bases and J by 3 bases, with 9 bases between the two germline ends. The CDR3 sequence is 12 residues long. Here the CDR3 reads CASRADSYEQYF. CDR3 DNA: TGTGCCAGCAGAGCGGACAGCTACGAGCAGTACTTC.

This clonotype was recorded at least ten times. This chain connects TRBV20-1 to TRBJ2-2; TRBD1 might be the D (6 bases). The germline CDR1 and CDR2 sequences are DFQATT and SNEGSKA (reference sequence). The CDR3 is 14 residues long. The ends were cut back, 6 bases at V and 4 bases at J, with 15 bases in the middle. The CDR3 coding sequence is TGCAGTGCCACTCGGGACACCGCCACCGGGGAGCTGTTTTTT. Amino acid sequence: CSATRDTATGELFF.

J is TRBJ2-7 and V is TRBV7-2, with D perhaps matching TRBD1 (6 bases). V was shortened by 1 base and J by 5 bases, with 12 bases between the two germline ends. The CDR3 runs 14 residues. Germline V gene lookup returns CDR1 SGHTA and CDR2 FQGNSA. As DNA, the CDR3 is TGTGCCAGCAGCTTAGATACAGGGTCCCACGAGCAGTACTTC. It codes for CASSLDTGSHEQYF.

Ten or more counts support this clonotype. The J gene is TRBJ2-2, the V gene TRBV7-2; D remains ambiguous. The CDR3 length is 15 residues. Trimming left V 1 base short and J 2 bases short, with 8 bases between. CDR1 and CDR2 (germline): SGHTA, FQGNSA. CDR3 bases: TGTGCCAGCAGCTTAGGGCTGACAAACACCGGGGAGCTGTTTTTT. As protein: CASSLGLTNTGELFF.